This T cell receptor beta chain is from a study of blood T cell repertoires in COVID-19. As for the study in general: The United States, Italy and Spain supplied acute and convalescent COVID-19 samples. T cells, B-cell-depleted T cells, or PBMCs supplied cDNA or gDNA.

With V trimmed by 5 bases and J by 4 bases, 10 bases remained unmatched. The length of the CDR3 is 18 residues. Germline CDR1 is SGHTA and CDR2 is FQGTGA. A Seattle source enrolled patients during active infection and followed them longitudinally. Authors' analysis steps: Estimation of nucleated cell counts relied on the amplification of reference gene primers. Some clones are missing from TCRdb's copy, which holds only in-frame ones; the method was immunoSEQ multiplex PCR. The DNA gave D and trimming, while V, J and clone size come from that table. Among 250,000 to 350,000 clones listed, roughly 83% were seen once.

The sample consisted of peripheral blood. The chain employs TRBV7-3 and TRBJ2-3; the match to TRBD2 covers 15 bases. The clonotype comes from a human donor with COVID-19, enrolled during active disease. The donor label of this sample is uncertain. DNA for the CDR3: TGTGCCAGCAGCACCGGACTAGCGGGAGGGCCTTATTCAGATACGCAGTATTTT. As protein: CASSTGLAGGPYSDTQYF.